This T cell receptor (beta chain) derives from a study of blood T cells in healthy people across ages. The CDR3 length is 12 residues. V was cut by 1 base and J by 10 bases, with 10 bases left in between. CDR1 SEHNR and CDR2 FQNEAQ come from the germline V gene (reference sequence). It was with a sample-barcoded 5' primer and a J-beta primer mix that a second PCR of roughly 7 to 12 cycles was run. In TCRdb, the 5' RACE reads were re-called with MiXCR into one record per CDR3 protein. The sample has some 1,500,000 distinct CDR3 sequences; around 40% are singletons. This clonotype was detected only a few times.

The rearrangement joins TRBV7-9 to TRBJ1-1; D perhaps matches TRBD1 (5 bases). The sample taken for sequencing was blood. The TCR comes from a woman between 18 and 29 years old in good health. CDR3 sequence reads: CASSLGLGAAFF. The CDR3 coding sequence is TGTGCCAGCAGCTTAGGCCTCGGGGCAGCTTTCTTT. The entire variable domain, with the rest obtained from reference TRBV7-9 and TRBJ1-1, is as follows: DTGVSQNPRHKITKRGQNVTFRCDPISEHNRLYWYRQTLGQGPEFLTYFQNEAQLEKSRLLSDRFSAERPKGSFSTLEIQRTEQGDSAMYLCASSLGLGAAFFGQGTRLTVV.